These 24 T cell receptor beta chains share one sample of origin, sequenced in a study of blood T cell repertoires in COVID-19. The data were produced by immunoSEQ multiplex PCR, yet TCRdb's version contains in-frame clones alone and is incomplete. Of some 80,000 clones detected, 70% to 80% appear once; the ten largest clones hold 5.4%. The sequencing sample was made of peripheral blood. The receptors were gathered from a woman of 80 years or more with active or convalescent COVID-19.

The chain joins TRBV29-1 to TRBJ2-1, with D tentatively TRBD2 (5 bases). The CDR3 runs 17 residues. Germline CDR1 reads SQVTM; CDR2 reads ANQGSEA. Trimming pared 4 bases from V and 0 bases from J, leaving 19 bases between. In DNA form, the CDR3 reads TGCAGCGTTGGCGTTTGGGAGTACCTCCCCTCCTACAATGAGCAGTTCTTC. This translates into CSVGVWEYLPSYNEQFF.

The chain joins TRBV7-2 to TRBJ1-4; TRBD1 matches 7 bases. CDR3 length: 14 residues. J was trimmed by 3 bases and V by 4 bases; bases with no gene match: 2. Germline values: CDR1 SGHTA, CDR2 FQGNSA. Here the CDR3 reads CASSYRGANEKLFF. The DNA for the CDR3 is TGTGCCAGCAGCTACAGGGGTGCTAATGAAAAACTGTTTTTT.

The chain employs TRBV14 and TRBJ2-7; the match to TRBD1 covers 7 bases. The CDR3 is 16 amino acids. Germline V lookup: CDR1 SGHDN, CDR2 FVKESK. The junction had 15 bases not matched to a gene; V was cut back by 3 bases and J by 7 bases. In DNA form, the CDR3 reads TGTGCCAGCAGCCACGGTGGGGGACAGAACTCTCGGGAGCAGTACTTC. Its translation: CASSHGGGQNSREQYF.

The chain has TRBV18 and TRBJ1-6; 8 bases line up with TRBD1. With 4 bases clipped from V and 7 bases from J, the junction kept 6 bases outside the gene matches. The length of the CDR3 is 15 residues. The V gene's germline CDR1 is KGHSH and CDR2 LQKENI. For the CDR3, the DNA is TGTGCCAGCTCACAGGGACAGGTTTTGAATTCACCCCTCCACTTT. It is translated as CASSQGQVLNSPLHF.

The chain combines TRBV3-1 (or the pseudogene TRBV3-2) with TRBJ2-7, with TRBD2 matching 7 bases. The CDR3 loop spans 12 amino acids. Germline CDR1 reads LGHDT; CDR2 reads YNNKEL (reference sequence). The junction had 2 bases not matched to a gene; V was cut back by 4 bases and J by 5 bases. The CDR3 here is CASSRTSHEQYF. The CDR3 DNA sequence: TGTGCCAGCAGCCGGACTAGTCACGAGCAGTACTTC.

The J gene is TRBJ1-6, the V gene TRBV19; D may be TRBD1 (6 bases). The V end was cut by 7 bases, the J end by 7 bases, with 14 bases between. The CDR3 sequence is 14 residues long. Germline V CDR1 and CDR2: LNHDA, SQIVND (reference sequence). The CDR3 protein is CASTHGQRNSPLHF. CDR3 DNA: TGTGCCAGTACCCACGGACAGAGAAATTCACCCCTCCACTTT.

The chain joins TRBV19 to TRBJ1-2; the D gene is possibly TRBD1 (5 bases). The CDR3 is 13 amino acids. The ends were cut back, 5 bases at V and 4 bases at J, with 11 bases in the middle. Germline CDR1 LNHDA, CDR2 SQIVND (reference sequence). This CDR3 is CASSPTGFYGYTF. The CDR3 DNA sequence: TGTGCCAGTAGTCCCACAGGATTCTATGGCTACACCTTC.

This clone was counted only a few times. The chain combines TRBV28 with TRBJ2-7, with 9 bases matching TRBD2. Germline V gene lookup returns CDR1 MDHEN and CDR2 SYDVKM. The CDR3 is 15 amino acids. The V gene end was trimmed by 3 bases and the J gene end by 2 bases; junction bases not matched to a gene: 5. The CDR3: CASSFLAGFAYEQYF. The CDR3 DNA reads as TGTGCCAGCAGTTTTCTAGCGGGGTTCGCCTACGAGCAGTACTTC. The complete variable domain, with remaining parts taken from reference TRBV28 and TRBJ2-7, reads DVKVTQSSRYLVKRTGEKVFLECVQDMDHENMFWYRQDPGLGLRLIYFSYDVKMKEKGDIPEGYSVSREKKERFSLILESASTNQTSMYLCASSFLAGFAYEQYFGPGTRLTVT.

V and J are TRBV20-1 and TRBJ1-2; D may be TRBD1 (6 bases). The ends were cut back, 3 bases at V and 6 bases at J, with 20 bases in the middle. Germline-derived CDR1 and CDR2 are DFQATT and SNEGSKA (reference sequence). The CDR3 sequence is 15 residues long. CDR3 nucleotides: TGCAGTGCTAGTTTGTCCATGACAGGTGGGGATGGCTACACCTTC. Amino acid sequence: CSASLSMTGGDGYTF.

This chain uses TRBV23-1 with TRBJ1-1; TRBD1 aligns across 11 bases. TRBV23-1 is an open reading frame whose function is uncertain. This CDR3 has 17 residues. Unmatched junction bases numbered 9, after V lost 1 base and J lost 5 bases. DNA of the CDR3: TGCGCCAGCAGTCAATTCCGGGACAGGGGGTTGGGGACTGAAGCTTTCTTT. This sequence encodes CASSQFRDRGLGTEAFF.

This clone has just a few counts. V is TRBV5-6 and J is TRBJ2-5; 9 nucleotides line up with TRBD1. The CDR3 loop spans 12 amino acids. Germline assignment: CDR1 SGHDT and CDR2 YYEEEE. V was pared by 5 bases and J by 6 bases, with 2 bases of the junction left unmatched. The CDR3: CASRGQGKTQYF. CDR3 bases: TGTGCCAGCAGAGGACAGGGGAAGACCCAGTACTTC.

This rearrangement joins TRBV7-9 to TRBJ2-7; D remains unclear. The germline V gene encodes CDR1 SEHNR and CDR2 FQNEAQ (reference sequence). The CDR3 covers 14 residues. V lost 1 base and J 3 bases, leaving 10 bases between the germline ends. Written as DNA, the CDR3 is TGTGCCAGCAGCTTAGTGGCCAAAAGCTACGAGCAGTACTTC. Residues: CASSLVAKSYEQYF.

This clone was counted only a few times. This sequence joins TRBV28 and TRBJ2-7, with D maybe TRBD2 (6 bases). V lost 5 bases and J lost 5, with 19 bases in between. The CDR3 is 15 amino acids. Germline V CDR1 and CDR2: MDHEN, SYDVKM. CDR3 residues: CASSTTYGRRHEQYF. In DNA form, the CDR3 reads TGTGCCAGCAGTACTACTTACGGGAGAAGGCACGAGCAGTACTTC.

V usage is TRBV18 and J usage is TRBJ1-1, with D tentatively TRBD1 (6 bases). The germline V gene has CDR1 KGHSH and CDR2 LQKENI. The CDR3 runs to 15 residues. V was clipped by 4 bases and J by 7 bases, with 19 bases between them. Here the CDR3 reads CASSRDPGQRDEAFF. Written as DNA, the CDR3 is TGTGCCAGCTCACGGGATCCTGGACAGCGGGATGAAGCTTTCTTT.

The rearrangement links TRBV11-2 to TRBJ2-7; the match to TRBD1 covers 9 bases. The germline CDR1 and CDR2 sequences are SGHAT and FQNNGV. Germline trimming cut 5 bases from V and 2 bases from J; bases unmatched to any gene: 10. The CDR3 spans 16 residues. CDR3 region: CASSKIRDRDAYEQYF. In DNA form, the CDR3 reads TGTGCCAGCAGCAAGATCCGGGACAGGGACGCCTACGAGCAGTACTTC.

The J gene is TRBJ2-1, the V gene TRBV6-1, with 13 bases that match TRBD2. Germline CDR1 and CDR2: MNHNS and SASEGT. This CDR3 has 16 residues. J was trimmed by 7 bases and V by 4 bases; bases with no gene match: 7. CDR3 sequence: CASSGRTSGSANEQFF. Written as DNA, the CDR3 is TGTGCCAGCAGTGGACGGACTAGCGGGAGTGCGAATGAGCAGTTCTTC.

The V and J genes are TRBV11-2 and TRBJ1-4; D uncertain. CDR3 length: 13 amino acids. Germline-derived CDR1 and CDR2 are SGHAT and FQNNGV. Trimming removed 6 bases from V and 8 bases from J, with 13 bases in between. This chain's CDR3 is CASSRRRLEKLFF. The CDR3 DNA reads as TGTGCCAGCAGTCGCAGGAGGTTGGAAAAACTGTTTTTT.

This chain joins TRBV5-4 and TRBJ1-1, with 7 bases fitting TRBD1. The CDR3 runs to 16 residues. The ends lost 4 bases at V and 0 bases at J; junction bases unmatched: 9. Germline CDR1 SGHNT, CDR2 YYREEE (reference sequence). The CDR3 sequence: CASSLGQERVNTEAFF. The CDR3 nucleotides are TGTGCCAGCAGCCTAGGACAGGAACGGGTGAACACTGAAGCTTTCTTT. The full variable domain, rest sourced from reference TRBV5-4 and TRBJ1-1, is ETGVTQSPTHLIKTRGQQVTLRCSSQSGHNTVSWYQQALGQGPQFIFQYYREEENGRGNFPPRFSGLQFPNYSSELNVNALELDDSALYLCASSLGQERVNTEAFFGQGTRLTVV.

V gene TRBV6-2 or TRBV6-3 combines with J gene TRBJ1-3; D might be TRBD1 (5 bases). The CDR3 length is 15 residues. Germline CDR1 MNHEY, CDR2 SVGEGT. V gave up 5 bases and J gave up 0 bases, with 11 bases separating them. The CDR3 loop is CASSAQTVSGNTIYF. In nucleotides, the CDR3 is TGTGCCAGCAGTGCCCAGACAGTCTCTGGAAACACCATATATTTT.

The chain combines TRBV19 with TRBJ2-5; D is perhaps TRBD1 (7 bases). There are 14 residues in the CDR3. The germline V gene has CDR1 LNHDA and CDR2 SQIVND (reference sequence). Trimming cost V 3 bases and J 4 bases, with 12 bases left between them. This CDR3 reads CASSISQGGETQYF. The CDR3, as DNA: TGTGCCAGTAGTATCAGTCAGGGGGGAGAGACCCAGTACTTC. The full variable domain, with the rest looked up from reference TRBV19 and TRBJ2-5, is DGGITQSPKYLFRKEGQNVTLSCEQNLNHDAMYWYRQDPGQGLRLIYYSQIVNDFQKGDIAEGYSVSREKKESFPLTVTSAQKNPTAFYLCASSISQGGETQYFGPGTRLLVL.

The CDR3 spells CASRGLGTYEQYF. The CDR3 bases are TGCGCCAGCCGCGGACTGGGGACCTACGAGCAGTACTTC. The rearrangement uses TRBV5-1 and TRBJ2-7, with D possibly being TRBD2 (5 bases). The V gene lost 7 bases and the J gene lost 2 bases, with 13 bases spanning the gap. Germline V gene data show CDR1 as SGHRS and CDR2 as YFSETQ. This CDR3 comprises 13 residues.

The genes are TRBV18 and TRBJ2-3; D not certain. Germline V gene sequence: CDR1 KGHSH, CDR2 LQKENI. CDR3 length: 13 residues. The V gene lost 1 base and the J gene lost 4 bases, with 6 bases spanning the gap. CDR3 residues: CASSPQHADTQYF. CDR3 nucleotides: TGTGCCAGCTCACCACAACATGCAGATACGCAGTATTTT. Drawing the rest from reference TRBV18 and TRBJ2-3, the complete variable domain is NAGVMQNPRHLVRRRGQEARLRCSPMKGHSHVYWYRQLPEEGLKFMVYLQKENIIDESGMPKERFSAEFPKEGPSILRIQQVVRGDSAAYFCASSPQHADTQYFGPGTRLTVL.

V gene TRBV7-6 combines with J gene TRBJ2-1, with TRBD1 as a possible D gene (5 bases). The CDR3 totals 13 residues. Trimming took 5 bases from V and 2 from J, leaving 7 bases between them. The germline V gene encodes CDR1 SGHVS and CDR2 FNYEAQ. The CDR3 DNA reads TGTGCCAGCAGCCAAGGGGCCTACAATGAGCAGTTCTTC. It codes for CASSQGAYNEQFF.

The V and J genes are TRBV19 and TRBJ2-2, with TRBD2 matching over 8 bases. From germline, CDR1 is LNHDA and CDR2 SQIVND (reference sequence). J lost 0 bases, V lost 2 bases, and 2 bases had no gene match. There are 16 residues in the CDR3. The CDR3 is CASSIPGGANTGELFF. CDR3 coding DNA: TGTGCCAGTAGTATACCCGGGGGGGCGAACACCGGGGAGCTGTTTTTT.